The 27 T cell receptor beta chains below all came from one sample that was sequenced in a study of blood T cell repertoires in COVID-19. The method was immunoSEQ multiplex PCR; TCRdb's version includes in-frame clones alone and lacks a portion of them. The sample holds about 100,000 clones, 85% to 90% seen once. Material for sequencing was peripheral blood. These TCRs come from a human donor with COVID-19, enrolled during active disease. The donor label of this sample is uncertain.

The CDR3 bases are TGTGCCAGCAGCCGGCTGGGGAGCTCCTATAATTCACCCCTCCACTTT. Its translation is CASSRLGSSYNSPLHF. V is TRBV3-1 (or the pseudogene TRBV3-2) and J is TRBJ1-6; D not resolved. The CDR3 contains 16 residues. Germline-derived CDR1 and CDR2 are LGHDT and YNNKEL (reference sequence). Trimming left V 4 bases short and J 0 bases short, with 10 bases between.

The chain is built from TRBV4-1 and TRBJ1-3, with D unclear. The CDR3 loop spans 17 amino acids. V lost 0 bases and J lost 0, with 12 bases in between. Germline CDR1 reads MGHRA; CDR2 reads YSYEKL. In nucleotides, the CDR3 is TGCGCCAGCAGCCAAGACCTACGGGTAAACTCTGGAAACACCATATATTTT. This translates into CASSQDLRVNSGNTIYF.

The gene calls are TRBV5-4 and TRBJ2-3; the match to TRBD1 covers 8 bases. V gave up 0 bases and J gave up 4 bases; unmatched junction bases: 4. This CDR3 is 15 amino acids long. Germline V CDR1 and CDR2: SGHNT, YYREEE (reference sequence). CDR3 nucleotides: TGTGCCAGCAGCTTGGGGGACAGGCGGGCAGATACGCAGTATTTT. Its protein product is CASSLGDRRADTQYF.

The CDR3 coding sequence is TGTGCCAGCAGTGAAGCGGGGACAGGGGTAAAAGGCTACACCTTC. It encodes CASSEAGTGVKGYTF. V and J are TRBV6-1 and TRBJ1-2; TRBD1 matches 10 bases. Trimming removed 0 bases from V and 8 bases from J; junction bases left unmatched: 6. The CDR3 loop spans 15 amino acids. Germline CDR1 reads MNHNS; CDR2 reads SASEGT.

J is TRBJ2-7 and V is TRBV19; 8 nucleotides agree with TRBD1. This CDR3 contains 13 residues. CDR1 is LNHDA and CDR2 is SQIVND in the germline V gene (reference sequence). Trimming removed 6 bases from V and 7 bases from J; junction bases left unmatched: 8. Here the CDR3 DNA reads TGTGCCAGTAGCCCGGACAGGGCAGGAGAGCAGTACTTC. Encoded protein: CASSPDRAGEQYF.

This clone was seen at least ten times. The chain recombines TRBV11-2 with TRBJ1-1, with a possible D match to TRBD1 (6 bases). The CDR3 consists of 14 residues. V lost 5 bases, J lost 2 bases, and 12 bases lay in between. CDR1 is SGHAT and CDR2 is FQNNGV in the germline V gene. CDR3 in amino acids: CASSRRQANTEAFF. The CDR3 bases are TGTGCCAGCAGCCGCCGACAGGCTAACACTGAAGCTTTCTTT.

This clone was seen a single time. The chain combines TRBV11-3 with TRBJ2-5; D is possibly TRBD1 (5 bases). The germline V gene has CDR1 SGHNT and CDR2 YENEEA. V shed 6 bases and J shed 1 base, with 9 bases lying between them. This CDR3 has 13 amino acids. The chain's CDR3 is CASSPGPQETQYF. DNA for the CDR3: TGTGCCAGCAGTCCAGGGCCCCAAGAGACCCAGTACTTC.

The V gene is TRBV3-1 (or the pseudogene TRBV3-2), the J gene TRBJ1-2; 8 nucleotides agree with TRBD1. CDR3 size: 14 residues. The germline V gene encodes CDR1 LGHDT and CDR2 YNNKEL (reference sequence). The trim removed 0 bases at V and 7 bases at J, leaving 4 bases unmatched. CDR3 region: CASSQDAGGVGYTF. CDR3 DNA: TGTGCCAGCAGCCAAGATGCAGGGGGCGTTGGCTACACCTTC.

The V call is TRBV10-3, the J call TRBJ2-7, with D possibly being TRBD1 (5 bases). Per the germline V gene, CDR1 is ENHRY and CDR2 is SYGVKD. The CDR3 is 11 amino acids. V was pared by 7 bases and J by 4 bases, with 8 bases between. The CDR3 DNA sequence: TGTGCCATCAAGCAGGGTTACGAGCAGTACTTC. This gives the protein CAIKQGYEQYF.

This chain joins TRBV24-1 and TRBJ2-3, with 8 bases lining up with TRBD1. The CDR3 length is 14 residues. V gave up 6 bases and J gave up 1 base; unmatched junction bases: 2. Germline CDR1 reads KGHDR; CDR2 reads SFDVKD. The CDR3, as DNA: TGTGCCACCAGTCCGGACAGGGGCACAGATACGCAGTATTTT. This encodes CATSPDRGTDTQYF.

A single count supports this clone. The chain has TRBV19 and TRBJ2-7; a weak D match, TRBD2 (6 bases). Between the trimmed V and J ends, which lost 3 bases and 5 bases, there was a span of 20 bases. The CDR3 has 16 amino acids. CDR1 and CDR2 (germline): LNHDA, SQIVND (reference sequence). For the CDR3, the DNA is TGTGCCAGTAGTATGGTGCCTCAGGAGGGACGGGACGAGCAGTACTTC. It yields the protein CASSMVPQEGRDEQYF.

This chain links TRBV5-1 with TRBJ2-3; 7 bases line up with TRBD1. V lost 4 bases and J lost 3; bases outside the gene matches: 2. The germline V gene has CDR1 SGHRS and CDR2 YFSETQ. CDR3 size: 13 residues. The CDR3 protein is CASSPDRTDTQYF. The CDR3 bases are TGCGCCAGCAGCCCGGACAGGACAGATACGCAGTATTTT.

The chain joins TRBV5-1 to TRBJ2-3; TRBD1 aligns across 8 bases. This CDR3 has 13 residues. J lost 4 bases, V lost 4 bases, and 2 bases had no gene match. Germline CDR1 reads SGHRS; CDR2 reads YFSETQ. This CDR3 reads CASSQQGADTQYF. CDR3 bases: TGCGCCAGCAGCCAACAGGGGGCAGATACGCAGTATTTT.

V usage is TRBV19 and J usage is TRBJ2-1; possible D gene TRBD1, 5 bases. Trimming pared 3 bases from V and 2 bases from J, leaving 5 bases between. Germline V gives CDR1 LNHDA, CDR2 SQIVND (reference sequence). This CDR3 has 13 residues. The CDR3: CASSMTAYNEQFF. The CDR3 DNA is TGTGCCAGTAGTATGACAGCCTACAATGAGCAGTTCTTC.

This chain joins TRBV2 and TRBJ1-1; 7 bases line up with TRBD1. CDR1 and CDR2 from the germline V gene are SNHLY and FYNNEI. The CDR3 contains 14 residues. Trimming cost V 5 bases and J 1 base; bases outside gene matches: 4. CDR3 loop: CASSRDSPNTEAFF. As DNA, the CDR3 is TGTGCCAGCAGTAGGGACAGCCCGAACACTGAAGCTTTCTTT. Full variable domain (rest looked up from reference TRBV2 and TRBJ1-1): EPEVTQTPSHQVTQMGQEVILRCVPISNHLYFYWYRQILGQKVEFLVSFYNNEISEKSEIFDDQFSVERPDGSNFTLKIRSTKLEDSAMYFCASSRDSPNTEAFFGQGTRLTVV.

The chain links TRBV10-3 to TRBJ2-7, with D maybe TRBD2 (7 bases). The V gene's germline CDR1 is ENHRY and CDR2 SYGVKD. V was pared by 0 bases and J by 0 bases, with 18 bases between. The CDR3 runs to 18 residues. CDR3 in DNA: TGTGCCATCAGTGAGTCGGGAGGGGGGGCCCTTGGCTCCTACGAGCAGTACTTC. Translated: CAISESGGGALGSYEQYF.

V usage is TRBV2 and J usage is TRBJ1-4; maybe TRBD1 (6 bases). In germline, CDR1 is SNHLY, CDR2 FYNNEI. The germline V and J ends were trimmed by 7 bases and 7 bases, with 22 bases remaining between them. This CDR3 is 16 amino acids long. For the CDR3, the DNA is TGTGCCAGCACCTTCGACCCCCGCCTAGGGGGTGAAAAACTGTTTTTT. This encodes CASTFDPRLGGEKLFF.

CDR3 sequence reads: CASTRLGQNTDTQYF. DNA of the CDR3: TGTGCCAGCACCCGTCTGGGACAAAACACAGATACGCAGTATTTT. The chain has TRBV9 and TRBJ2-3; tentatively, D is TRBD1 (6 bases). Trimming pared 6 bases from V and 2 bases from J, leaving 16 bases between. Germline assignment: CDR1 SGDLS and CDR2 YYNGEE. The CDR3 consists of 15 residues.

J is TRBJ1-6 and V is TRBV30; D is ambiguous. The CDR3 totals 15 residues. Per germline, CDR1 GTSNPN and CDR2 SVGIG (reference sequence). Trimming took 2 bases from V and 7 from J, leaving 15 bases between them. CDR3 sequence (DNA): TGTGCCTGGAGTCGGATGACTGTGACGAATTCACCCCTCCACTTT. Its translation is CAWSRMTVTNSPLHF.

CDR3 sequence: CASSPSRGGAETQYF. The CDR3 coding sequence is TGTGCCAGCAGCCCTTCGCGGGGGGGCGCGGAGACCCAGTACTTC. This sequence joins TRBV28 and TRBJ2-5; TRBD2 matches 9 bases. Germline V gene sequence: CDR1 MDHEN, CDR2 SYDVKM. V was pared by 6 bases and J by 5 bases, with 10 bases of the junction left unmatched. The CDR3 totals 15 residues.

The chain couples TRBV25-1 to TRBJ2-3; D might be TRBD2 (6 bases). The V end lost 3 bases, the J end lost 2 bases, and 15 bases lay between the germline ends. The CDR3 extends over 16 amino acids. The V gene's germline CDR1 is MGHDK and CDR2 SYGVNS. The CDR3 loop reads CASSDSGREITDTQYF. CDR3 DNA: TGTGCCAGCAGTGACTCAGGACGGGAGATCACAGATACGCAGTATTTT.

This chain uses TRBV3-1 (or the pseudogene TRBV3-2) with TRBJ2-2; tentatively, D is TRBD1 (5 bases). V was cut by 0 bases and J by 6 bases, with 8 bases left in between. Per the germline V gene, CDR1 is LGHDT and CDR2 is YNNKEL (reference sequence). The CDR3 sequence is 14 residues long. In DNA, the CDR3 is TGTGCCAGCAGCCAAGAATCCAGGGCCGGGGAGCTGTTTTTT. Protein sequence: CASSQESRAGELFF.

The rearrangement uses TRBV5-1 and TRBJ2-1, with 9 bases lining up with TRBD1. This CDR3 contains 17 residues. The V and J ends lost 3 bases and 10 bases, in that order; junction bases with no gene match: 17. Germline loops: CDR1 SGHRS, CDR2 YFSETQ. The CDR3 is CASSSGTGFPVSREQFF. In DNA, the CDR3 is TGCGCCAGCAGCTCCGGGACAGGGTTTCCTGTTTCTCGGGAGCAGTTCTTC. Drawing the rest from reference TRBV5-1 and TRBJ2-1, the complete variable domain is KAGVTQTPRYLIKTRGQQVTLSCSPISGHRSVSWYQQTPGQGLQFLFEYFSETQRNKGNFPGRFSGRQFSNSRSEMNVSTLELGDSALYLCASSSGTGFPVSREQFFGPGTRLTVL.

V is TRBV19 and J is TRBJ2-7, with TRBD1 as a possible D gene (5 bases). V lost 2 bases and J 2 bases, leaving 7 bases between the germline ends. Germline values: CDR1 LNHDA, CDR2 SQIVND (reference sequence). This CDR3 spans 13 amino acids. CDR3: CASSIQGTYEQYF. The CDR3, as DNA: TGTGCCAGTAGTATACAGGGCACCTACGAGCAGTACTTC.

The V gene is TRBV28, the J gene TRBJ2-3; perhaps TRBD2 as D (5 bases). Per germline, CDR1 MDHEN and CDR2 SYDVKM. Trimming cost V 6 bases and J 0 bases, with 13 bases left between them. There are 15 residues in the CDR3. In nucleotides, the CDR3 is TGTGCCAGCAGCCAGAGGGAGCGAAGCACAGATACGCAGTATTTT. Its protein is CASSQRERSTDTQYF.

The J gene is TRBJ1-5, the V gene TRBV12-5, with D uncertain. CDR3 length equals 18 residues. Trimming cost V 0 bases and J 0 bases, with 15 bases left between them. Germline CDR1 LGHNT, CDR2 FRNRAP. In DNA, the CDR3 is TGTGCTAGTGGTTTGGTACGGAGTCAGCTAGGTAGCAATCAGCCCCAGCATTTT. Translation: CASGLVRSQLGSNQPQHF.

This chain uses TRBV5-4 with TRBJ2-7; no reliable D call. The CDR3 contains 11 residues. Germline assignment: CDR1 SGHNT and CDR2 YYREEE (reference sequence). V was shortened by 5 bases and J by 5 bases, with 8 bases between the two germline ends. CDR3 amino acids: CASSSRDEQYF. The CDR3, as DNA: TGTGCCAGCAGTTCCCGGGACGAGCAGTACTTC.